The present entry profiles one T cell receptor (beta chain) with its context. The authors' processing: Amplification from reference gene primers served as the basis for estimated nucleated cell counts. Sequencing was performed with immunoSEQ multiplex PCR; in TCRdb, only in-frame clones are kept and a portion is missing. The DNA gave D and trimming, while V, J and clone size come from that table. This sample yields 150,000 to 200,000 clones, of which 79% are seen a single time; around a fifth belongs to the top ten. CDR3 size: 20 residues. Recruits, aged about 18 to 90 years, lived in 25 or so US areas. The data stem from a study of blood T cell repertoires in COVID-19. About the study: Each recovered donor of Cohort 3 presented with two negative PCRs, clearance, or symptom resolution. Samples representing acute and convalescent COVID-19 were sourced from the United States, Italy and Spain.

Input material: PBMCs or T cells enriched from blood (not recorded which). V usage is TRBV21-1 and J usage is TRBJ2-5; TRBD1, the D gene given by the table, was not confirmed from the DNA. TRBV21-1 is listed as a pseudogene. The receptor was isolated from a woman in her 70s in a cohort exposed to, infected with or recovered from COVID-19 (not recorded which). The DNA for the CDR3 is TGTGCCACCGCAAAGGGGATGACAGACAGGGTGGTCGCCAGTACAGAGACCCAGTACTTC. It codes for CATAKGMTDRVVASTETQYF.